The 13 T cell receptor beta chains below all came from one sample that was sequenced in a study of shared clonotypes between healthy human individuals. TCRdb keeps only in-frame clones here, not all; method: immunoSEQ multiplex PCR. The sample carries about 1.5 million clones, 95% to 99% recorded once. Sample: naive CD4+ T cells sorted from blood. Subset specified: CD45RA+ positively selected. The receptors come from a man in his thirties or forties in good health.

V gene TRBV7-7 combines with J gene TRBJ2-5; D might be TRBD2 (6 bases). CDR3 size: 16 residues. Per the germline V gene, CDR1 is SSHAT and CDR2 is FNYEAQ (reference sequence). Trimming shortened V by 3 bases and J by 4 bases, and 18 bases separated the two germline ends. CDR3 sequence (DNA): TGTGCCAGCAGCTTCCGGGGGTACGGGGCTGGAGAGACCCAGTACTTC. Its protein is CASSFRGYGAGETQYF.

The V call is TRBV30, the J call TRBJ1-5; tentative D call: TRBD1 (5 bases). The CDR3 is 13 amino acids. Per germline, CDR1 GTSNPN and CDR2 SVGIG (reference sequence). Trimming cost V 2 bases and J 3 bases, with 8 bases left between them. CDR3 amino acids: CAWSLGDNQPQHF. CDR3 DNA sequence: TGTGCCTGGAGTCTGGGGGACAATCAGCCCCAGCATTTT.

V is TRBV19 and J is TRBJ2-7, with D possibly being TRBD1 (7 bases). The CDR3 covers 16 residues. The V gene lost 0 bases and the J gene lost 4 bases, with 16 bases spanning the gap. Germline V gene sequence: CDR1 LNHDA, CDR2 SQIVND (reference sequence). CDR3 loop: CASSIERRGRRYEQYF. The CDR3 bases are TGTGCCAGTAGTATAGAGAGGAGGGGGCGAAGGTACGAGCAGTACTTC.

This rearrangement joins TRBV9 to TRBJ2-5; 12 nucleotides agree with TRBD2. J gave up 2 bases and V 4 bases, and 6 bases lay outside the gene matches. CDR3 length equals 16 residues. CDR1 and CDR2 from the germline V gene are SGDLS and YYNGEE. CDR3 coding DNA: TGTGCCAGCAGCCCCCGACTAGCGGGAGAACAAGAGACCCAGTACTTC. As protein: CASSPRLAGEQETQYF.

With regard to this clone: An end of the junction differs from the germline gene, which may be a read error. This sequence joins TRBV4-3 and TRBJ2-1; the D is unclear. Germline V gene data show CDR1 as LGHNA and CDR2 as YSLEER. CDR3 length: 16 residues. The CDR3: CASGQLGPPYPDEQFF. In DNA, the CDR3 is TGCGCCAGCGGCCAACTCGGACCCCCCTATCCGGATGAGCAGTTCTTC.

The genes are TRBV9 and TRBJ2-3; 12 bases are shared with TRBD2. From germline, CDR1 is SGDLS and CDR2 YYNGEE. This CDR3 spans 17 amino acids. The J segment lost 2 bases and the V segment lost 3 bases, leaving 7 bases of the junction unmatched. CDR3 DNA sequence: TGTGCCAGCAGCGGCCGACTAGCGGGAGACCTCACAGATACGCAGTATTTT. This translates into CASSGRLAGDLTDTQYF.

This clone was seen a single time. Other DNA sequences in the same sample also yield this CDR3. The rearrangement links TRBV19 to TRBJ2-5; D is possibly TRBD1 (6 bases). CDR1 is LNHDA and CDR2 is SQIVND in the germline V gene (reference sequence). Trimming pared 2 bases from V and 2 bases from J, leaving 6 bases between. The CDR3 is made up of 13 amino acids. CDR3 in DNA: TGTGCCAGTAGTATACAGGGGCAAGAGACCCAGTACTTC. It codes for CASSIQGQETQYF. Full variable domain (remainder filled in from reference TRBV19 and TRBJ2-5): DGGITQSPKYLFRKEGQNVTLSCEQNLNHDAMYWYRQDPGQGLRLIYYSQIVNDFQKGDIAEGYSVSREKKESFPLTVTSAQKNPTAFYLCASSIQGQETQYFGPGTRLLVL.

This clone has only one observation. CDR3 sequence (DNA): TGTGCCAGCAGTGCCTTCTTAGGGGTCTTAAAACGGGGCAATCAGCCCCAGCATTTT. Protein: CASSAFLGVLKRGNQPQHF. The chain has TRBV28 and TRBJ1-5, with D maybe TRBD1 (5 bases). Germline CDR1 MDHEN, CDR2 SYDVKM. V was trimmed by 5 bases and J by 2 bases, leaving 25 bases between them. CDR3 length: 19 amino acids.

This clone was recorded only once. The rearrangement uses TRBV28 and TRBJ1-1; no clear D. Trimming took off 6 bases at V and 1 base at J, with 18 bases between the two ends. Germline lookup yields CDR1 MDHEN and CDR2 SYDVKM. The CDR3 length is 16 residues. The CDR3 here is CASSYRLARGNTEAFF. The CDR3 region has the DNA TGTGCCAGCAGCTACCGATTAGCCCGGGGGAACACTGAAGCTTTCTTT. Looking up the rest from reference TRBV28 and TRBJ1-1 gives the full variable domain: DVKVTQSSRYLVKRTGEKVFLECVQDMDHENMFWYRQDPGLGLRLIYFSYDVKMKEKGDIPEGYSVSREKKERFSLILESASTNQTSMYLCASSYRLARGNTEAFFGQGTRLTVV.

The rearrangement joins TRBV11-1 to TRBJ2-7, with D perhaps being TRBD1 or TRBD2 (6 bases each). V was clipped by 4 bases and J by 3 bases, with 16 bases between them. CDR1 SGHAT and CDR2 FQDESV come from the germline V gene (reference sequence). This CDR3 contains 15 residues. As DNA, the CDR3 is TGTGCCAGCAGCTCCGGTATAGGGGGGTTCTACGAGCAGTACTTC. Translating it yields CASSSGIGGFYEQYF.

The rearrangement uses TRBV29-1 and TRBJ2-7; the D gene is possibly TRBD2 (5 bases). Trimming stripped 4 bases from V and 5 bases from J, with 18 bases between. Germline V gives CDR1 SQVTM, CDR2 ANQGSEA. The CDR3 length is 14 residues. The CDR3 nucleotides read TGCAGCGTTGGCCCTGTGGGGAGAGGCGACGAGCAGTACTTC. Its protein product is CSVGPVGRGDEQYF.

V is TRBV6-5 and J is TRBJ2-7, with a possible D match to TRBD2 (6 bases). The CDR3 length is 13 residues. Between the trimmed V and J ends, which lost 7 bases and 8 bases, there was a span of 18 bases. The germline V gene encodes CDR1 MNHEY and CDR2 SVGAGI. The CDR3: CASNPGTSLQQYF. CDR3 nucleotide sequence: TGTGCCAGCAACCCCGGGACTTCTCTTCAGCAGTACTTC.

CDR3 protein: CSGRGTSGKGEQFF. CDR3 nucleotide sequence: TGCAGCGGCCGTGGGACTAGCGGGAAGGGTGAGCAGTTCTTC. The rearrangement uses TRBV29-1 and TRBJ2-1; 13 bases are shared with TRBD2. In germline, CDR1 is SQVTM, CDR2 ANQGSEA. This CDR3 comprises 14 residues. Trimming cost V 7 bases and J 9 bases; bases outside gene matches: 9.